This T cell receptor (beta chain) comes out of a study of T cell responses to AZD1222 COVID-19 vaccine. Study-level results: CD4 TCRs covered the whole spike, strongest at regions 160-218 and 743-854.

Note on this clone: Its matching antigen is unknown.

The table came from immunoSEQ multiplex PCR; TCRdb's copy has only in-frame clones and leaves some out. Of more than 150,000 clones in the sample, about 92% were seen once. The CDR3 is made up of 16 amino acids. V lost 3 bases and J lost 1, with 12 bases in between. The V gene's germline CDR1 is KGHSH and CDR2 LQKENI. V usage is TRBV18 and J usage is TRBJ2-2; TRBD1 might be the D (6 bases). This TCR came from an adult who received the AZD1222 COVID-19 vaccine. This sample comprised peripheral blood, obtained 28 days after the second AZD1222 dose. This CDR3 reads CASSPPMGQNTGELFF. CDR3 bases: TGTGCCAGCTCACCGCCCATGGGACAGAACACCGGGGAGCTGTTTTTT. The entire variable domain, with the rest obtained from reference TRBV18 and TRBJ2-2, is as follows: NAGVMQNPRHLVRRRGQEARLRCSPMKGHSHVYWYRQLPEEGLKFMVYLQKENIIDESGMPKERFSAEFPKEGPSILRIQQVVRGDSAAYFCASSPPMGQNTGELFFGEGSRLTVL.